This T cell receptor (beta chain) was identified during a study of shared T cell receptors in the human thymus (dated by TCRdb to about 2021). Regarding the complete study: The study examined how self-reactive, shared T-cell receptor alpha chains are generated in the human thymus.

The library was built by means of the immunoSEQ multiplex PCR assay. Drawn from immuneACCESS, this table holds only the in-frame rearrangements with V and J called that TCRdb kept. Clones are partly lost; checked studies trace under half to an unresolved V gene and leave the rest unexplained. Within this sample are hundreds of thousands of clones, with approximately 87% of them counted one time only. Roughly 0.0089% of the sample goes to the ten largest clones. Germline trimming amounts to 4 bases on V and 4 bases on J, with 12 as the count of junction bases outside the gene matches. CDR1 SGHNT and CDR2 YYREEE were looked up in the germline V gene (reference sequence). CDR3 length: 17 amino acids, cysteine to phenylalanine. Only CDR3 DNA remains: 51 bases, in frame from the first base. Comments on this clone: Its antigen is still unknown. No clone much larger than this one lies a single base away; base qualities are absent.

Another study also made use of these data, one on human thymus T cells. As described in the second report: The donors were immunologically healthy infants in Finland who had open corrective cardiac surgery for congenital heart defects. Thymus tissue was obtained as surgical resects removed during corrective cardiac surgery. Both the thymic and the peripheral blood repertoires appeared to show biased V and J gene segment usage. Highly overlapping thymic TCR repertoires among unrelated individuals were reported in the related research. TCR alpha and beta repertoires from fewer than ten infant thymus samples and a few related peripheral blood samples were characterized in the study. The cohort included about 6 male and a couple of female infants, with donor ages spanning 7 to 244 days. Thymocytes were mechanically released from the tissue and were stored as pellets of about 10-30 million cells at -70 degrees C. A QIAsymphony instrument was used to extract genomic DNA from the frozen cell pellets. TCRB and TCRAD loci were amplified from a standardized quantity of quality-controlled genomic DNA using the immunoSEQ multiplex PCR assay. The V(D)J region was spanned by amplicons of a length sufficient to cover the CDR3 and to identify V and J genes. Through the commercial immunoSEQ service, the amplicons were sequenced on an Illumina platform. Primer bias and sequencing errors were corrected using previously described methods, and TCRAD and TCRB definitions followed the IMGT database. immunoSEQ Analyzer 3.0 and VDJTools were used for repertoire analysis, which covered basic statistics, V/J segment usage, diversity estimates, rarefaction and pairwise overlap. To estimate diversity, the Chao1, ChaoE, Efron-Thisted, Shannon and inverse Simpson indices were applied, and diversity was also estimated on datasets down-sampled to the smallest sample. For repertoire overlap, CDR3 nucleotide sequence, V gene and J gene had to match strictly, and clustering was done by Jaccard-based multidimensional scaling. On average, thymus samples yielded around 850,000 unique TCRB clonotypes, whereas blood samples yielded 75,000 to 95,000.

Material for sequencing was thymocytes. The chain is assembled from TRBV5-4 and TRBJ2-2, with 8 bases matching TRBD2. The receptor was isolated from a boy in the first two years of life with a congenital heart defect. Donor details come from another sample of the same person, matched by shared clones. CDR3 sequence: CASSPGRERFGTGELFF. The nucleotides read TGTGCCAGCAGCCCCGGGAGGGAGAGGTTTGGCACCGGGGAGCTGTTTTTT.